The following is a T cell receptor (beta chain) sequence with its context. This record belongs to a study of long-term antiretroviral therapy in people with HIV. The CDR3 has 15 residues. Germline trimming cut 8 bases from V and 1 base from J; bases unmatched to any gene: 4. Germline-derived CDR1 and CDR2 are LNHDA and SQIVND (reference sequence). Version v3.0 of the immunoSEQ assay ran at survey level. Roughly 35,000-50,000 T-cell genomes per sample were the sequencing target. TCRdb's copy holds only in-frame clones and misses some; the assay was immunoSEQ multiplex PCR. The table shows 29,000 or so clones, with roughly 93% occurring only once.

The gene calls are TRBV19 and TRBJ2-1; 11 bases match TRBD2. The sample here was unsorted PBMCs, taken about 6.7 years after starting antiretroviral therapy. The sequence was obtained from a woman in her thirties or forties with HIV. CDR3 coding DNA: TGTGCCAGTTTAGCGGGGGGGTTTTCCTACAATGAGCAGTTCTTC. This encodes CASLAGGFSYNEQFF.